Below, 30 T cell receptor beta chains from the same sample are listed, as sequenced in a study of cytomegalovirus exposure and HLA in healthy donors. This PCR relied on a set of 60 Vbeta primers and 13 Jbeta primers. Only in-frame clones appear in the TCRdb table, and some are missing; sequencing was by immunoSEQ multiplex PCR. The profile shows approximately 120,000 clones, about 80% of them singletons. Sequenced sample: PBMCs. These receptors came from a man aged 45-65 years in good health and CMV-seronegative.

J is TRBJ2-7 and V is TRBV6-5; D is unresolved. V gave up 8 bases and J gave up 6 bases, with 20 bases separating them. The germline CDR1 and CDR2 sequences are MNHEY and SVGAGI. The CDR3 is 14 amino acids. The CDR3, as DNA: TGTGCCAGCCGGCGGCGTGCAAACCTCATCGAGCAGTACTTC. Translated, it gives CASRRRANLIEQYF.

The chain joins TRBV2 to TRBJ2-1; 11 bases match TRBD2. This CDR3 contains 15 residues. Germline loops: CDR1 SNHLY, CDR2 FYNNEI. V shed 5 bases, J shed 5 bases, and the junction held 5 bases outside the gene matches. CDR3 loop: CASSRTSGPNNEQFF. The CDR3, as DNA: TGTGCCAGCAGTAGGACTAGCGGGCCGAACAATGAGCAGTTCTTC.

This chain connects TRBV7-2 to TRBJ2-2, with D perhaps TRBD1 (5 bases). The germline gives CDR1 SGHTA, CDR2 FQGNSA. V was shortened by 1 base and J by 1 base, with 10 bases between the two germline ends. This CDR3 has 16 residues. The CDR3 here is CASSLVRTQNTGELFF. In DNA, the CDR3 is TGTGCCAGCAGCTTAGTCCGGACACAGAACACCGGGGAGCTGTTTTTT.

The gene calls are TRBV28 and TRBJ2-7; D is perhaps TRBD2 (6 bases). The CDR3 loop spans 13 amino acids. Germline CDR1 reads MDHEN; CDR2 reads SYDVKM. V lost 10 bases and J lost 1, with 14 bases in between. CDR3 in DNA: TGTGCCATTGACGGGGGTAATTCCTACGAGCAGTACTTC. Protein product: CAIDGGNSYEQYF.

The V and J genes are TRBV5-1 and TRBJ2-4; D is unresolved. CDR3 size: 16 residues. Trimming pared 0 bases from V and 0 bases from J, leaving 10 bases between. Germline values: CDR1 SGHRS, CDR2 YFSETQ. This CDR3 reads CASSLGGSLAKNIQYF. The CDR3 coding sequence is TGCGCCAGCAGCTTGGGCGGCAGCCTAGCCAAAAACATTCAGTACTTC.

The V gene is TRBV7-9, the J gene TRBJ2-1; TRBD1 might be the D (6 bases). Germline CDR1 and CDR2: SEHNR and FQNEAQ (reference sequence). The V gene lost 2 bases and the J gene lost 5 bases, with 10 bases spanning the gap. This CDR3 contains 14 residues. The DNA for the CDR3 is TGTGCCAGCAGCTTACAAGGGGGAGACAATGAGCAGTTCTTC. It is translated as CASSLQGGDNEQFF.

The CDR3 nucleotides are TGTGCCAGCAGTCTCGCCGGCGGGAGGCGATCCTACAATGAGCAGTTCTTC. It specifies CASSLAGGRRSYNEQFF. The gene calls are TRBV27 and TRBJ2-1, with 8 nucleotides matching TRBD2. Losses at the gene ends were 5 bases for V and 1 base for J; bases not matched to a gene: 10. This CDR3 has 17 residues. Germline values: CDR1 MNHEY, CDR2 SMNVEV (reference sequence).

CDR3 loop: CASSLRVRDSSYEQYF. The DNA for the CDR3 is TGTGCCAGCAGCCTCAGGGTGCGGGACAGTTCCTACGAGCAGTACTTC. V and J are TRBV6-6 and TRBJ2-7; a possible D gene is TRBD1 (7 bases). CDR1 is MNHNY, CDR2 SVGAGI, per germline (reference sequence). The CDR3 runs 16 residues. Trimming shortened V by 6 bases and J by 1 base, and 19 bases separated the two germline ends.

The V and J genes are TRBV28 and TRBJ2-2, with D maybe TRBD2 (7 bases). CDR3 size: 14 residues. Trimming cost V 6 bases and J 4 bases, with 12 bases left between them. Germline V gene sequence: CDR1 MDHEN, CDR2 SYDVKM. The CDR3 spells CASSRGGATGELFF. CDR3 DNA: TGTGCCAGCAGCCGCGGGGGCGCCACCGGGGAGCTGTTTTTT.

The chain carries TRBV29-1 and TRBJ2-1; tentative D call: TRBD2 (7 bases). From germline, CDR1 is SQVTM and CDR2 ANQGSEA. Deletions cut 4 bases from V and 4 bases from J, with 17 bases between. This CDR3 is built from 15 residues. CDR3 amino acids: CSVGGAAGAYNEQFF. The CDR3 region has the DNA TGCAGCGTTGGGGGGGCGGCGGGAGCGTACAATGAGCAGTTCTTC.

This chain joins TRBV19 and TRBJ2-7; D is possibly TRBD1 (6 bases). Germline V gene sequence: CDR1 LNHDA, CDR2 SQIVND (reference sequence). Trimming took off 3 bases at V and 4 bases at J, with 10 bases between the two ends. The CDR3 has 13 amino acids. As DNA, the CDR3 is TGTGCCAGTAGTATGGCCAGGGGTTACGAGCAGTACTTC. Translation: CASSMARGYEQYF.

This chain uses TRBV6-5 with TRBJ1-1, with 10 bases lining up with TRBD1. The CDR3 consists of 15 residues. Germline CDR1 reads MNHEY; CDR2 reads SVGAGI. Trimming took 4 bases from V and 5 from J; bases not matched to a gene: 7. In nucleotides, the CDR3 is TGTGCCAGCAGTTTCCCGGGACAGGGGAGGACTGAAGCTTTCTTT. Translation gives CASSFPGQGRTEAFF.

The chain has TRBV19 and TRBJ1-5; no clear D gene. The CDR3 sequence is 12 residues long. Germline CDR1 and CDR2: LNHDA and SQIVND (reference sequence). V lost 3 bases, J lost 9 bases, and 9 bases lay in between. The CDR3 nucleotides read TGTGCCAGTAGTATTCCGGGTGGGCCCCAGCATTTT. Translated: CASSIPGGPQHF.

The rearrangement uses TRBV6-1 and TRBJ2-5, with D unclear. Near its end, the DNA agrees better with TRBJ2-7, so the J call may be wrong. CDR1 MNHNS and CDR2 SASEGT come from the germline V gene. The CDR3 consists of 10 residues. The chain's CDR3 is CASSNYEQYF. As DNA, the CDR3 is TGTGCCAGCAGTAACTACGAGCAGTACTTC.

This clone was picked up a small number of times. The chain has TRBV28 and TRBJ1-5, with TRBD1 matching over 10 bases. The CDR3 extends over 16 amino acids. The ends lost 3 bases at V and 7 bases at J; junction bases unmatched: 9. Germline-derived CDR1 and CDR2 are MDHEN and SYDVKM. The CDR3, as DNA: TGTGCCAGCAGTTTTAAGTCGACAGGGGGCAGGCAGCCCCAGCATTTT. It is translated as CASSFKSTGGRQPQHF.

By share, this clone counts as medium-sized. V gene TRBV7-6 combines with J gene TRBJ2-5; 7 bases fit TRBD1. This CDR3 is built from 15 residues. Trimming removed 4 bases from V and 5 bases from J; junction bases left unmatched: 10. Germline V gene data show CDR1 as SGHVS and CDR2 as FNYEAQ. CDR3 region: CASSSRDRDSETQYF. As DNA, the CDR3 is TGTGCCAGCAGCTCCCGAGACAGGGATAGCGAGACCCAGTACTTC. The variable domain in full, with the rest retrieved from reference TRBV7-6 and TRBJ2-5, is GAGVSQSPRYKVTKRGQDVALRCDPISGHVSLYWYRQALGQGPEFLTYFNYEAQQDKSGLPNDRFSAERPEGSISTLTIQRTEQRDSAMYRCASSSRDRDSETQYFGPGTRLLVL.

This chain connects TRBV18 to TRBJ2-7; D perhaps matches TRBD2 (6 bases). Germline CDR1 KGHSH, CDR2 LQKENI. Trimming pared 4 bases from V and 7 bases from J, leaving 14 bases between. The CDR3 runs to 13 residues. CDR3 nucleotides: TGTGCCAGCTCACGGGCCTTAGCGGAGGAGCAGTACTTC. This encodes CASSRALAEEQYF.

This rearrangement joins TRBV9 to TRBJ2-3; 9 nucleotides align to TRBD2. Trimming removed 0 bases from V and 6 bases from J; junction bases left unmatched: 5. Germline CDR1 is SGDLS and CDR2 is YYNGEE. This CDR3 comprises 15 residues. CDR3: CASSVVGGRADTQYF. Written as DNA, the CDR3 is TGTGCCAGCAGCGTAGTCGGCGGGAGGGCGGATACGCAGTATTTT.

This clone turned up a few times. V gene TRBV5-6 combines with J gene TRBJ2-7, with D tentatively TRBD2 (5 bases). The V gene lost 0 bases and the J gene lost 4 bases, with 17 bases spanning the gap. Germline-derived CDR1 and CDR2 are SGHDT and YYEEEE. CDR3 length: 16 residues. CDR3 in DNA: TGTGCCAGCAGCTTGGTATCCGTACCGGGGTTTTACGAGCAGTACTTC. Translated: CASSLVSVPGFYEQYF.

The chain carries TRBV7-9 and TRBJ2-3; maybe TRBD1 (6 bases). This CDR3 comprises 15 residues. CDR1 SEHNR and CDR2 FQNEAQ come from the germline V gene (reference sequence). V was pared by 4 bases and J by 2 bases, with 13 bases between. CDR3 residues: CASSSIGQLTDTQYF. The CDR3 nucleotides read TGTGCCAGCAGCTCAATCGGACAGCTCACAGATACGCAGTATTTT.

V is TRBV20-1 and J is TRBJ1-1, with unresolved D. With 6 bases removed from V and 2 bases from J, the gap between germline ends came to 7 bases. This CDR3 contains 11 residues. Germline V gives CDR1 DFQATT, CDR2 SNEGSKA (reference sequence). The CDR3 here is CSAPLNTEAFF. The CDR3 nucleotides are TGCAGTGCCCCTCTTAACACTGAAGCTTTCTTT.

This clone was counted only a few times. V usage is TRBV29-1 and J usage is TRBJ2-3; 10 bases fit TRBD1. CDR3 length equals 15 residues. The germline V gene has CDR1 SQVTM and CDR2 ANQGSEA. Trimming cost V 4 bases and J 4 bases; bases outside gene matches: 8. CDR3 nucleotides: TGCAGCGTTGGGGACAGGGGTAGAAGGGCAGATACGCAGTATTTT. Translated, it gives CSVGDRGRRADTQYF.

The chain recombines TRBV9 with TRBJ1-4; perhaps TRBD1 as D (5 bases). The CDR3 consists of 14 residues. Trimming left V 3 bases short and J 5 bases short, with 11 bases between. CDR1 SGDLS and CDR2 YYNGEE come from the germline V gene. The CDR3 region has the DNA TGTGCCAGCAGCGCGTCTGGGGGGAATGAAAAACTGTTTTTT. It specifies CASSASGGNEKLFF.

The chain couples TRBV5-1 to TRBJ2-3; 9 bases fit TRBD1. Germline V gene data show CDR1 as SGHRS and CDR2 as YFSETQ. Trimming at V came to 2 bases and at J to 0 bases, leaving 4 bases not matched to a gene. This CDR3 has 16 residues. DNA of the CDR3: TGCGCCAGCAGCTTACCCGGGACAGGGAGCACAGATACGCAGTATTTT. This codes for CASSLPGTGSTDTQYF.

The chain recombines TRBV11-2 with TRBJ2-7, with 7 positions matching TRBD1. Germline V gene data show CDR1 as SGHAT and CDR2 as FQNNGV. There are 14 residues in the CDR3. J was trimmed by 6 bases and V by 3 bases; bases with no gene match: 8. CDR3 in amino acids: CASSFDRVQGEQYF. CDR3 nucleotide sequence: TGTGCCAGCAGCTTCGACAGGGTTCAGGGCGAGCAGTACTTC.

This chain uses TRBV28 with TRBJ1-2; no reliable D call. From germline, CDR1 is MDHEN and CDR2 SYDVKM. The CDR3 covers 13 residues. Deletions cut 5 bases from V and 4 bases from J, with 11 bases between. In DNA form, the CDR3 reads TGTGCCAGCAGTAAAACAGATCTCTATGGCTACACCTTC. Amino acid sequence: CASSKTDLYGYTF.

The chain couples TRBV6-6 to TRBJ1-2; D gene unclear. Germline V CDR1 and CDR2: MNHNY, SVGAGI (reference sequence). The CDR3 contains 14 residues. Trimming removed 1 base from V and 6 bases from J, with 12 bases in between. The CDR3 sequence: CASSYYVGGNGYTF. CDR3 DNA: TGTGCCAGCAGTTACTACGTCGGAGGAAATGGCTACACCTTC.

The DNA of the CDR3 is TGCGCCAGCAGCCAAGATTTGGGACTAGCGGGAAAAAATGAGCAGTTCTTC. It specifies CASSQDLGLAGKNEQFF. The chain employs TRBV4-3 and TRBJ2-1; 13 bases are a match to TRBD2. From germline, CDR1 is LGHNA and CDR2 YSLEER. This CDR3 region has 17 residues. The V and J ends lost 0 bases and 7 bases, in that order; junction bases with no gene match: 6.

V usage is TRBV2 and J usage is TRBJ2-2; possible D gene TRBD2, 6 bases. The CDR3 sequence is 15 residues long. In germline, CDR1 is SNHLY, CDR2 FYNNEI. Between the trimmed V and J ends, which lost 4 bases and 0 bases, there was a span of 9 bases. The CDR3: CASSGSGSNTGELFF. The CDR3 DNA follows: TGTGCCAGCAGTGGGAGCGGGTCGAACACCGGGGAGCTGTTTTTT.

The chain recombines TRBV2 with TRBJ2-6, with TRBD1 matching over 9 bases. The CDR3 runs to 16 residues. After removal of 8 bases from V and 1 base from J, the junction contained 6 bases not matched to a gene. Germline CDR1 and CDR2: SNHLY and FYNNEI. The DNA of the CDR3 is TGTGCCAGCTGTCCCGGGACAGGGTCTGGGGCCAACGTCCTGACTTTC. Its translation: CASCPGTGSGANVLTF.